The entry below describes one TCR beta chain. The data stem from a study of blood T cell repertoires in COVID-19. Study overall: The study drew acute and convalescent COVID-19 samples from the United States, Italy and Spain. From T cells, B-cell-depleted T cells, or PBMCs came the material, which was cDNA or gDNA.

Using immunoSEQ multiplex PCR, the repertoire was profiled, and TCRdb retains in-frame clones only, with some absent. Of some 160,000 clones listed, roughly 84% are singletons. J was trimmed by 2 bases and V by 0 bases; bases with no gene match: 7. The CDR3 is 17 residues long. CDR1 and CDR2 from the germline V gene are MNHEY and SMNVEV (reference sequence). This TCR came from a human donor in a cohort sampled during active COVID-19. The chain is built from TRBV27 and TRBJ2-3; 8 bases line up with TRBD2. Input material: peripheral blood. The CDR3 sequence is CASSLSAIAGPTDTQYF. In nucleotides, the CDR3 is TGTGCCAGCAGTTTATCGGCAATAGCGGGGCCCACAGATACGCAGTATTTT.